This TCR beta chain was retrieved from a study of shared clonotypes between healthy human individuals. General observations from the study: Non-shared clonotypes were found to have lower generation probabilities than the clonotypes that were shared by all four of the sorted-subset donors.

In regard to this clone: Its cognate antigen is unknown. The sample holds other DNA sequences that translate to the same CDR3.

The authors ran the assay at deep level. Generated by immunoSEQ multiplex PCR, the TCRdb table keeps only in-frame clones and is missing some. This sample yields around 1.1 million clones, of which around three quarters are seen a single time; roughly 0.57% belongs to the top ten. Trimming removed 1 base from V and 5 bases from J, with 9 bases in between. The CDR3 runs to 13 residues. Germline values: CDR1 ENHRY, CDR2 SYGVKD. This rearrangement joins TRBV10-3 to TRBJ2-7; perhaps TRBD2 as D (6 bases). This receptor was taken from a man between 18 and 29 years old in good health. Some clones in this sample may be carry-over from other donors' samples. Sequenced sample: memory CD4+ T cells from PBMCs. The subset: CD45RA-negative fraction. The chain's CDR3 is CAISEYRLDEQYF. CDR3 bases: TGTGCCATCAGTGAGTACAGACTAGACGAGCAGTACTTC.